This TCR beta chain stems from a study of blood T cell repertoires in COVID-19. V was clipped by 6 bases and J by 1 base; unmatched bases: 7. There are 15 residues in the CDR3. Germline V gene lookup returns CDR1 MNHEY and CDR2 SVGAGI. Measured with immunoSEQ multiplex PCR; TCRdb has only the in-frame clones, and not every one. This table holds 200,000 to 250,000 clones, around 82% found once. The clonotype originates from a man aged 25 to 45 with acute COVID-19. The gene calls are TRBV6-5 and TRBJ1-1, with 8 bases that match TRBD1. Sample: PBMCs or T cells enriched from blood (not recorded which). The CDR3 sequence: CASRGQGRWNTEAFF. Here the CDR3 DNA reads TGTGCCAGCAGAGGACAGGGTAGGTGGAACACTGAAGCTTTCTTT.